This TCR beta chain was recovered during a study of T cells expressing NK-cell markers. Concerning this clonotype itself: Antigen: not known.

For each CDR3 protein, TCRdb gives one entry from its re-call of the 5' RACE reads, without DNA. The specimen's table records about 400,000 distinct CDR3 sequences. Study-level results: In several donors, these clonotypes also led the CD3+CD56-NKG2C+ fraction.

This CDR3 spans 15 amino acids. Germline V lookup: CDR1 MNHNY, CDR2 SVGAGI (reference sequence). The clonotype originates from a woman between 50 and 59 years old in good health. The sequencing input was blood T cells: a sorted CD56 or NKG2C T cell subset, CD4+ or CD8+ T cells, or bulk PBMC T cells (not recorded which). The gene calls are TRBV6-6 and TRBJ2-3; TCRdb names TRBD1, which stays unverified in the absence of DNA. CDR3 sequence reads: CASRQRVGGTDTQYF.